The 15 T cell receptor beta chains below come from one sample, sequenced in a study of T cell responses to AZD1222 COVID-19 vaccine. Method: immunoSEQ multiplex PCR; TCRdb's copy keeps in-frame clones and lacks some. The sample records about 83,000 clones, more than 75% being singletons. The specimen was peripheral blood, collected on day 0 of AZD1222 vaccination. Every receptor here comes from an adult in good health.

The rearrangement links TRBV5-6 to TRBJ2-5, with TRBD1 matching 10 bases. CDR1 and CDR2 (germline): SGHDT, YYEEEE. The CDR3 covers 15 residues. The V and J ends lost 3 bases and 4 bases, in that order; junction bases with no gene match: 6. The CDR3 loop reads CASSSPGQGIETQYF. The CDR3 nucleotides are TGTGCCAGCAGCTCCCCGGGACAGGGGATAGAGACCCAGTACTTC.

As concerns this clone: Distinct nucleotide sequences in the sample also encode this CDR3. Here the CDR3 reads CASSVGPNTEAFF. The CDR3 DNA reads TGTGCCAGCAGTGTGGGACCGAACACTGAAGCTTTCTTT. The J gene is TRBJ1-1, the V gene TRBV2; possibly TRBD1 for D (5 bases). V was trimmed by 4 bases and J by 1 base, leaving 7 bases between them. Germline CDR1 and CDR2: SNHLY and FYNNEI. The CDR3 consists of 13 residues.

The V and J genes are TRBV2 and TRBJ2-7, with 12 bases identical to TRBD1. The V segment lost 4 bases and the J segment 9 bases; nucleotides outside the gene matches: 16. This CDR3 spans 17 amino acids. Germline CDR1 and CDR2: SNHLY and FYNNEI. DNA of the CDR3: TGTGCCAGCAGTGTTTCGCCCACCGGGACAGGGGGCGCTGGGCAGTACTTC. As protein: CASSVSPTGTGGAGQYF.

The chain uses TRBV19 and TRBJ1-5; D gene uncertain. CDR3 length: 13 amino acids. With 3 bases removed from V and 7 bases from J, the gap between germline ends came to 10 bases. Germline CDR1 LNHDA, CDR2 SQIVND (reference sequence). CDR3 in amino acids: CASSIERQQPQHF. The CDR3 DNA is TGTGCCAGTAGTATTGAGCGGCAGCAGCCCCAGCATTTT.

The rearrangement links TRBV21-1 to TRBJ1-2. TRBV21-1 is a documented pseudogene. The CDR3 contains 15 residues. As DNA, the CDR3 is TGTGCCAGCAGCAAACCCAAGTGCGGGGCGGAAGGCTACACCTTC. Translated, it gives CASSKPKCGAEGYTF.

The J gene is TRBJ1-6, the V gene TRBV9; maybe TRBD1 (6 bases). Germline CDR1 and CDR2: SGDLS and YYNGEE. The ends were cut back, 0 bases at V and 10 bases at J, with 14 bases in the middle. The CDR3 consists of 15 residues. This CDR3 is CASSVDRVSGSPLHF. The CDR3 coding sequence is TGTGCCAGCAGCGTAGACAGGGTCTCCGGGTCACCCCTCCACTTT.

Of note for this clone: At one boundary the junction diverges from the germline segment, which might be a read error. The chain combines TRBV7-7 with TRBJ1-5; tentative D call: TRBD1 (5 bases). This CDR3 region has 15 residues. The germline V gene encodes CDR1 SSHAT and CDR2 FNYEAQ (reference sequence). The CDR3 reads CASSPQGSSNQPQHF. The DNA of the CDR3 is TGTGCTAGCAGCCCCCAGGGAAGTAGCAATCAGCCCCAGCATTTT.

DNA of the CDR3: TGTGCCAGCAGTGATTTGGACTTCGATACGCAGTATTTT. Its translation: CASSDLDFDTQYF. The chain has TRBV6-1 and TRBJ2-3; a weak D match, TRBD2 (5 bases). Deletions cut 3 bases from V and 6 bases from J, with 10 bases between. The CDR3 is 13 amino acids. Germline CDR1 reads MNHNS; CDR2 reads SASEGT.

The chain carries TRBV6-5 and TRBJ2-5, with 8 bases lining up with TRBD1. CDR1 and CDR2 from the germline V gene are MNHEY and SVGAGI. The CDR3 is made up of 15 amino acids. Trimming at V came to 7 bases and at J to 2 bases, leaving 9 bases not matched to a gene. The CDR3 DNA is TGTGCCAGCACCCGAAGGGGACAGGTTCAAGAGACCCAGTACTTC. It yields the protein CASTRRGQVQETQYF.

This clone was seen only once. The V call is TRBV30, the J call TRBJ1-6; a weak D match, TRBD1 (6 bases). Trimming took off 3 bases at V and 0 bases at J, with 15 bases between the two ends. Germline V gene sequence: CDR1 GTSNPN, CDR2 SVGIG (reference sequence). The CDR3 is made up of 17 amino acids. DNA of the CDR3: TGTGCCTGGAGGGACCGGGACACGAGCTCCTATAATTCACCCCTCCACTTT. Protein: CAWRDRDTSSYNSPLHF.

This rearrangement joins TRBV7-9 to TRBJ1-5; D gene ambiguous. The CDR3 totals 13 residues. Germline CDR1 SEHNR, CDR2 FQNEAQ (reference sequence). The V gene lost 0 bases and the J gene lost 1 base, with 1 base spanning the gap. CDR3 nucleotides: TGTGCCAGCAGCTTAGCAAGCAATCAGCCCCAGCATTTT. It translates to CASSLASNQPQHF.

J is TRBJ1-5 and V is TRBV3-1 (or the pseudogene TRBV3-2); 10 positions match TRBD1. The CDR3 is made up of 16 amino acids. CDR1 and CDR2 (germline): LGHDT, YNNKEL (reference sequence). Trimming cost V 4 bases and J 5 bases; bases outside gene matches: 8. DNA of the CDR3: TGTGCCAGCAGCCTGGGACAGGGGTTTGGGGATCAGCCCCAGCATTTT. It encodes CASSLGQGFGDQPQHF.

The rearrangement uses TRBV7-3 and TRBJ2-5; 8 bases are shared with TRBD2. CDR1 is SGHTA, CDR2 FQGTGA, per germline. The trim removed 2 bases at V and 5 bases at J, leaving 7 bases unmatched. The CDR3 is made up of 15 amino acids. DNA for the CDR3: TGTGCCAGCAGCTTAGGCGGGGGGCTAAGGGAGACCCAGTACTTC. Encoded protein: CASSLGGGLRETQYF.

V is TRBV24-1 and J is TRBJ2-1; 8 bases match TRBD2. Germline loops: CDR1 KGHDR, CDR2 SFDVKD. This CDR3 contains 16 residues. V shed 9 bases and J 6 bases; nucleotides not matched to a gene: 15. The CDR3 spells CATSPAGGLSLNEQFF. The DNA of the CDR3 is TGTGCCACCTCACCGGCGGGGGGCCTCAGCCTCAATGAGCAGTTCTTC.

This clone occurred once. This rearrangement joins TRBV6-5 to TRBJ2-3; a possible D gene is TRBD2 (6 bases). The CDR3 is 15 amino acids. Trimming took off 7 bases at V and 0 bases at J, with 14 bases between the two ends. The germline V gene encodes CDR1 MNHEY and CDR2 SVGAGI. CDR3 coding DNA: TGTGCCAGCATCTCTGGGGGGTCTAGCACAGATACGCAGTATTTT. Translated: CASISGGSSTDTQYF.